Here is one T cell receptor beta chain with its context. What it binds is not known. Blood cells were analyzed directly, without culture or expansion. This sample is drawn from a study of neoadjuvant anti-PD-1 for oral cavity cancer. Study as a whole: Patients mostly received three to four biweekly nivolumab doses at 3 mg/kg before surgery. Patients without progression received a fourth nivolumab dose around day 43, then surgical resection on days 50-56. Study-wide results and limits: Pretreatment Treg/Th17 ratio correlated inversely with post-treatment tumor clonality.

The V gene lost 0 bases and the J gene lost 8 bases, with 14 bases spanning the gap. The CDR3 is made up of 14 amino acids. CDR1 and CDR2 (germline): SGDLS, YYNGEE. Profiled with immunoSEQ multiplex PCR; TCRdb holds only in-frame clones, not every one. Of over 15,000 clones detected, 69% appear once; the ten largest clones hold approximately 2.5%. This TCR derives from a person aged 35 to 85 with oral cavity squamous cell carcinoma. This chain joins TRBV9 and TRBJ1-2; tentatively, D is TRBD1 (6 bases). Sequenced here: PBMCs, sampled before nivolumab (anti-PD-1) treatment. This CDR3 reads CASSVGHQGQGYTF. The CDR3 nucleotides read TGTGCCAGCAGCGTAGGGCATCAGGGGCAGGGCTACACCTTC.